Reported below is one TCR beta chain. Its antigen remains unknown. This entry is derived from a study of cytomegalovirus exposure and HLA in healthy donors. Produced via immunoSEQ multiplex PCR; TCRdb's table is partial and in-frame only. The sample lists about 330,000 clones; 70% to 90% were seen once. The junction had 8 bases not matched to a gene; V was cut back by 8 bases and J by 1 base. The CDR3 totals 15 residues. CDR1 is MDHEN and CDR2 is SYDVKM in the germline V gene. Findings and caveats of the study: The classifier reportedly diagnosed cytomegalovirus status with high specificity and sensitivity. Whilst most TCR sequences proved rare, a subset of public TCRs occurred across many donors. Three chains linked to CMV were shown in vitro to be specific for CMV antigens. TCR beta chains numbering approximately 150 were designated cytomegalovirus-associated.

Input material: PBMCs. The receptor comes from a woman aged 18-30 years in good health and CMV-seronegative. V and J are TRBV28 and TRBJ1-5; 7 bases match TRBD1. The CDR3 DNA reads TGTGCCAGCGCAGGGGGGTCCCTAAGCAATCAGCCCCAGCATTTT. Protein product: CASAGGSLSNQPQHF.